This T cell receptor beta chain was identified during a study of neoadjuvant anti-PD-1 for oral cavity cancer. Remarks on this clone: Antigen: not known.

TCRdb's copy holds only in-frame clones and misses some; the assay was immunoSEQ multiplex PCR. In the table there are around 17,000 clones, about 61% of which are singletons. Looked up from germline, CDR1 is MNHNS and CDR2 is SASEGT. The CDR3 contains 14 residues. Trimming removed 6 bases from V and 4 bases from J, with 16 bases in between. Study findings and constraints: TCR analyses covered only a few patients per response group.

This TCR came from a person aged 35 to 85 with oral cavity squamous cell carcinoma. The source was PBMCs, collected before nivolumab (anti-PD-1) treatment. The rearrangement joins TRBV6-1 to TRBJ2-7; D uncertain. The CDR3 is CASSQGLQGYEQYF. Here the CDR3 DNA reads TGTGCCAGCAGCCAAGGCCTTCAAGGGTACGAGCAGTACTTC.